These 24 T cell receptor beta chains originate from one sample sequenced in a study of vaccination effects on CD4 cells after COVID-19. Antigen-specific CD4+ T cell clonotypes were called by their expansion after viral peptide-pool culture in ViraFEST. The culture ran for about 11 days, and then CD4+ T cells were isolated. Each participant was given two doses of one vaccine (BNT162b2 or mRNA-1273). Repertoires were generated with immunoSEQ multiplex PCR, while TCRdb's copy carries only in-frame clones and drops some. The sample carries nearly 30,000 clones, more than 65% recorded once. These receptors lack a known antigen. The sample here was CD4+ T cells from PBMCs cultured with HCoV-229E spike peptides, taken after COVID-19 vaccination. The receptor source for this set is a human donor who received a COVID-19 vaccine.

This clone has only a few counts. CDR3 bases: TGTGCCAGCTCACCAATGATCAGGGAAGAAAAACTGTTTTTT. Translating it yields CASSPMIREEKLFF. The chain carries TRBV18 and TRBJ1-4; possibly TRBD1 for D (5 bases). CDR3 length equals 14 residues. The V end lost 2 bases, the J end lost 8 bases, and 12 bases lay between the germline ends. Per the germline V gene, CDR1 is KGHSH and CDR2 is LQKENI.

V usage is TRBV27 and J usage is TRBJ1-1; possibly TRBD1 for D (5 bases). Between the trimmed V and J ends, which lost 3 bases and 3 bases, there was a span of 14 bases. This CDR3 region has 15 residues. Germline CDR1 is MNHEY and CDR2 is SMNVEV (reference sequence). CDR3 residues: CASSLYRSRDTEAFF. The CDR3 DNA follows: TGTGCCAGCAGTTTGTACAGGAGTAGGGACACTGAAGCTTTCTTT.

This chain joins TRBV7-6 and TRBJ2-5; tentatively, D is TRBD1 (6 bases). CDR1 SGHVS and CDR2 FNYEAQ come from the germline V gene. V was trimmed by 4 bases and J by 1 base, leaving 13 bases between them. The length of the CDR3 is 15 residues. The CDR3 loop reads CASSSPYRAQETQYF. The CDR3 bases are TGTGCCAGCAGCTCTCCCTACAGGGCCCAAGAGACCCAGTACTTC.

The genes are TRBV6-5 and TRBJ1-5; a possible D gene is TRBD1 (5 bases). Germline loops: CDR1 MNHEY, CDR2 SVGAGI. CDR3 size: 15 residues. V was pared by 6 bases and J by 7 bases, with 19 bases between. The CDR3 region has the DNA TGTGCCAGCAGCGAGAGGGGAGGCCCGGGGCAGCCCCAGCATTTT. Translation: CASSERGGPGQPQHF.

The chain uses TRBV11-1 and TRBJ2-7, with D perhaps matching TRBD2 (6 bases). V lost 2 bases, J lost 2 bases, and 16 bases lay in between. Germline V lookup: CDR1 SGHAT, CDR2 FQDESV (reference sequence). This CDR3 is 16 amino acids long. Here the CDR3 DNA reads TGTGCCAGCAGCTTATCCGGGGGTAATATTGCCTACGAGCAGTACTTC. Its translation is CASSLSGGNIAYEQYF.

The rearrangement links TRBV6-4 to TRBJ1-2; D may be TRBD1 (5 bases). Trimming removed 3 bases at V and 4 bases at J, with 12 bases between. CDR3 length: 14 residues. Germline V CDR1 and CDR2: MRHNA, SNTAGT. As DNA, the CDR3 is TGTGCCAGCAGTGAAGGACACCGAACCTATGGCTACACCTTC. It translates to CASSEGHRTYGYTF.

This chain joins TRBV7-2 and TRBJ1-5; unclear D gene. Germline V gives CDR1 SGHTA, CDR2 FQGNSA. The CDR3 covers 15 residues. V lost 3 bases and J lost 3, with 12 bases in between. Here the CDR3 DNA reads TGTGCCAGCAGCTTGGAGCTGGGGAACAATCAGCCCCAGCATTTT. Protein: CASSLELGNNQPQHF.

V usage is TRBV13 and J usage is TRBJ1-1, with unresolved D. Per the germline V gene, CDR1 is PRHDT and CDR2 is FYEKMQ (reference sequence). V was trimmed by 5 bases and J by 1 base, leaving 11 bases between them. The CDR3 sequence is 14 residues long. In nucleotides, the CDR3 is TGTGCCAGCAGCCGGCGCATGGGGAACACTGAAGCTTTCTTT. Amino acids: CASSRRMGNTEAFF.

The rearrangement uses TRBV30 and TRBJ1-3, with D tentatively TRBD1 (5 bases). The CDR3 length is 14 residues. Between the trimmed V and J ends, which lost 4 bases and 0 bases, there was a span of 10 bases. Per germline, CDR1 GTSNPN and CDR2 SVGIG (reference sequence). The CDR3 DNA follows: TGTGCCTGGATCAGGGCCAACTCTGGAAACACCATATATTTT. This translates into CAWIRANSGNTIYF. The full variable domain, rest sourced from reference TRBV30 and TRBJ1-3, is SQTIHQWPATLVQPVGSPLSLECTVEGTSNPNLYWYRQAAGRGLQLLFYSVGIGQISSEVPQNLSASRPQDRQFILSSKKLLLSDSGFYLCAWIRANSGNTIYFGEGSWLTVV.

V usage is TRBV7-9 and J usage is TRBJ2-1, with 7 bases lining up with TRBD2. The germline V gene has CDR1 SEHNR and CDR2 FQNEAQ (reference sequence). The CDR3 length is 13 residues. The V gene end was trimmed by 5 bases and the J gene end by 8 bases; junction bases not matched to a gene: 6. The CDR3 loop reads CASSQGLVDEQFF. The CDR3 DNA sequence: TGTGCCAGCAGCCAAGGACTAGTTGATGAGCAGTTCTTC.

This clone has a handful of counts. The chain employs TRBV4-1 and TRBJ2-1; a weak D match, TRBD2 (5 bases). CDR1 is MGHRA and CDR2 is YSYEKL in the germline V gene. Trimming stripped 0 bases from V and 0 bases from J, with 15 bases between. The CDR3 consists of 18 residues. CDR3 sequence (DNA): TGCGCCAGCAGCCAAGAGTCCCTTGGCGGGTTCTCCTACAATGAGCAGTTCTTC. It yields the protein CASSQESLGGFSYNEQFF.

For the CDR3, the DNA is TGCGCCAGCAGCCAATTGGGCATGACTGAAAAACTGTTTTTT. Protein product: CASSQLGMTEKLFF. V is TRBV4-1 and J is TRBJ1-4; no reliable D call. V lost 2 bases and J 7 bases, leaving 11 bases between the germline ends. Germline V lookup: CDR1 MGHRA, CDR2 YSYEKL. This CDR3 is 14 amino acids long.

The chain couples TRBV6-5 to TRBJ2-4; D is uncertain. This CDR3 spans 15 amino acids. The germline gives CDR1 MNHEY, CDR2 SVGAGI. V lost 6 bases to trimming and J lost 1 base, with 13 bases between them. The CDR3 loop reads CASSEVPLAKNIQYF. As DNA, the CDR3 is TGTGCCAGCAGCGAGGTACCCCTTGCCAAAAACATTCAGTACTTC.

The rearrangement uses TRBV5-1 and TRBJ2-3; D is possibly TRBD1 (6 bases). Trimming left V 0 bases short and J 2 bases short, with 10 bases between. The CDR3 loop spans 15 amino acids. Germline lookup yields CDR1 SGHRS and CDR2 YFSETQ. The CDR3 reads CASSLETGDTDTQYF. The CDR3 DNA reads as TGCGCCAGCAGCTTGGAGACAGGAGACACAGATACGCAGTATTTT.

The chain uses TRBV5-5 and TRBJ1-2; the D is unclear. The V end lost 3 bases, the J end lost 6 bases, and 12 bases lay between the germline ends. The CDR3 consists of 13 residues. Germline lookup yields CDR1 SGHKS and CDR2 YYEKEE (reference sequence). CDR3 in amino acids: CASSSRELDGYTF. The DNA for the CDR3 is TGTGCCAGCAGCTCAAGGGAATTAGATGGCTACACCTTC.

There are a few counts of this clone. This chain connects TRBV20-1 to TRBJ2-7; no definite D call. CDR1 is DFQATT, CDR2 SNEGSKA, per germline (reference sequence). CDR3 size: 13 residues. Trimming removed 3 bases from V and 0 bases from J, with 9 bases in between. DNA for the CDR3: TGCAGTGCTAGTAATGGAAGCTCCTACGAGCAGTACTTC. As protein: CSASNGSSYEQYF.

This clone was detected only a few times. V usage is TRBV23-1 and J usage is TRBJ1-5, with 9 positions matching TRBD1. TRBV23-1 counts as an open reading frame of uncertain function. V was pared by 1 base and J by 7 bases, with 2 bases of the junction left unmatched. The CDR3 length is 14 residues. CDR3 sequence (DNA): TGCGCCAGCAGTCAATGGGACAGGGTCCAGCCCCAGCATTTT. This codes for CASSQWDRVQPQHF.

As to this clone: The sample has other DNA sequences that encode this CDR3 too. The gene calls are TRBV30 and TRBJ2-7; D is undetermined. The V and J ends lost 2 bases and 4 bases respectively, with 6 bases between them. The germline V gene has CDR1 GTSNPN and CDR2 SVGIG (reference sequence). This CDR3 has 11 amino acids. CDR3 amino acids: CAWSLSYEQYF. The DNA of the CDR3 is TGTGCCTGGAGTCTGAGTTACGAGCAGTACTTC.

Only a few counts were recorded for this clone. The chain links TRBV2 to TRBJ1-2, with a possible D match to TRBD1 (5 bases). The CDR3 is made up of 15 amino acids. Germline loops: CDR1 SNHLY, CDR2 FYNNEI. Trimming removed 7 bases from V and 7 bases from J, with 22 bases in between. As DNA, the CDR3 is TGTGCCAGCATTCCTTTCTGGGACCAGAAACCTGGCTACACCTTC. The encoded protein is CASIPFWDQKPGYTF.

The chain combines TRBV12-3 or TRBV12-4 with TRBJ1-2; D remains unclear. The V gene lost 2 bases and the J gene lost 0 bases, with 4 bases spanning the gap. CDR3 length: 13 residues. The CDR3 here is CASSLLANYGYTF. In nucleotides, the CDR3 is TGTGCCAGCAGTTTATTAGCTAACTATGGCTACACCTTC.

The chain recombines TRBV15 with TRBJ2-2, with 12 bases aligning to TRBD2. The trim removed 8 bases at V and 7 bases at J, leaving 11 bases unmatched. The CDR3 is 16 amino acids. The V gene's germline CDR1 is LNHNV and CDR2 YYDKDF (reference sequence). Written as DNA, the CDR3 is TGTGCCACCGGCTTTCTAGCGGGGGGGCCTATCGGGGAGCTGTTTTTT. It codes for CATGFLAGGPIGELFF.

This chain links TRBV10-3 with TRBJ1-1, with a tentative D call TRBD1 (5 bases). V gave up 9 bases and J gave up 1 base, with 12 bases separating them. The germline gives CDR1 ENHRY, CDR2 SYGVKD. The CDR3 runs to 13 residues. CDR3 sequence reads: CAILNGTNTEAFF. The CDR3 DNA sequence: TGTGCCATACTGAACGGGACGAACACTGAAGCTTTCTTT.

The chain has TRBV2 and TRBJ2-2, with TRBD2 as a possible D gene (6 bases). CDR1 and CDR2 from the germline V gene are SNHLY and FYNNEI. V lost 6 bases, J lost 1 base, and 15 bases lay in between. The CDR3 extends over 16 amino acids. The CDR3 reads CASSGGEGLNTGELFF. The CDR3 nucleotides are TGTGCCAGCAGCGGAGGAGAGGGACTGAACACCGGGGAGCTGTTTTTT.

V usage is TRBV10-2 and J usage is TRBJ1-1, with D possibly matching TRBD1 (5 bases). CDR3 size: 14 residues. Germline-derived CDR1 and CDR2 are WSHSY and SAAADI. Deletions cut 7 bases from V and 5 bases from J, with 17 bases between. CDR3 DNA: TGCGCCAGCATAGGACACGACGTGAGGACTGAAGCTTTCTTT. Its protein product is CASIGHDVRTEAFF.